The 30 T cell receptor beta chains below all came from one sample that was sequenced in a study of OX40 agonist ivuxolimab in advanced cancers. Method: immunoSEQ multiplex PCR; TCRdb's copy keeps in-frame clones and lacks some. Of approximately 60,000 clones in the sample, 92% were seen once. The input for sequencing was CD4+ or CD8+ T cells sorted from blood, taken in a trial of the OX40 agonist ivuxolimab. The receptors come from an adult with an advanced solid tumor such as melanoma, head and neck, liver or kidney cancer.

In DNA form, the CDR3 reads TGTGCCAGCAGCTTAGACAGGGACTATGGCTACACCTTC. Its translation: CASSLDRDYGYTF. V is TRBV13 and J is TRBJ1-2, with a tentative D call TRBD1 (6 bases). Deletions cut 1 base from V and 3 bases from J, with 6 bases between. This CDR3 has 13 residues. CDR1 is PRHDT and CDR2 is FYEKMQ in the germline V gene (reference sequence).

This chain connects TRBV5-1 to TRBJ2-3, with D perhaps TRBD1 (6 bases). CDR1 and CDR2 from the germline V gene are SGHRS and YFSETQ. This CDR3 comprises 14 residues. V shed 8 bases and J shed 2 bases, with 15 bases lying between them. The chain's CDR3 is CASHQGSYTDTQYF. The CDR3 DNA reads as TGCGCCAGTCACCAGGGGTCCTACACAGATACGCAGTATTTT. Supplemented by reference TRBV5-1 and TRBJ2-3, the full variable domain reads KAGVTQTPRYLIKTRGQQVTLSCSPISGHRSVSWYQQTPGQGLQFLFEYFSETQRNKGNFPGRFSGRQFSNSRSEMNVSTLELGDSALYLCASHQGSYTDTQYFGPGTRLTVL.

V is TRBV5-1 and J is TRBJ1-2; no definite D call. The CDR3 is 13 amino acids. In germline, CDR1 is SGHRS, CDR2 YFSETQ. V was shortened by 5 bases and J by 3 bases, with 11 bases between the two germline ends. In DNA, the CDR3 is TGCGCCAGCAGTTTTACATGGGACTATGGCTACACCTTC. Residues: CASSFTWDYGYTF.

The V gene is TRBV19, the J gene TRBJ1-2; D unresolved. The germline V gene encodes CDR1 LNHDA and CDR2 SQIVND (reference sequence). Trimming removed 7 bases from V and 5 bases from J, with 23 bases in between. The CDR3 has 16 amino acids. CDR3 DNA: TGTGCCAGTAACGAAATACTGAGCGGAGGAGGATATGGCTACACCTTC. It specifies CASNEILSGGGYGYTF.

V is TRBV15 and J is TRBJ2-7; D not resolved. Germline V lookup: CDR1 LNHNV, CDR2 YYDKDF (reference sequence). The CDR3 loop spans 13 amino acids. V was shortened by 4 bases and J by 5 bases, with 12 bases between the two germline ends. The CDR3, as DNA: TGTGCCACCAGCAAGGAACAGTCCCACGAGCAGTACTTC. It specifies CATSKEQSHEQYF. Variable domain in full (rest from reference TRBV15 and TRBJ2-7): DAMVIQNPRYQVTQFGKPVTLSCSQTLNHNVMYWYQQKSSQAPKLLFHYYDKDFNNEADTPDNFQSRRPNTSFCFLDIRSPGLGDTAMYLCATSKEQSHEQYFGPGTRLTVT.

Notes on this clone: One end of the junction fails to match germline, which may point to a read error. J is TRBJ2-5 and V is TRBV7-7, with D perhaps TRBD1 or TRBD2 (6 bases each). CDR1 is SSHAT and CDR2 is FNYEAQ in the germline V gene (reference sequence). There are 15 residues in the CDR3. CDR3 coding DNA: TGTGCTAGCAGCCGCAGGGGCGGGATACAAGAGACCCAGTACTTC. This translates into CASSRRGGIQETQYF.

The J gene is TRBJ2-7, the V gene TRBV7-9; 7 bases match TRBD1. CDR1 and CDR2 from the germline V gene are SEHNR and FQNEAQ (reference sequence). This CDR3 has 15 residues. J was trimmed by 2 bases and V by 5 bases; bases with no gene match: 9. The CDR3 is CASSPTRDRAYEQYF. CDR3 sequence (DNA): TGTGCCAGCAGCCCGACCCGGGACAGAGCCTACGAGCAGTACTTC.

This chain joins TRBV7-3 and TRBJ2-3, with D maybe TRBD2 (6 bases). CDR1 and CDR2 (germline): SGHTA, FQGTGA. Deletions cut 4 bases from V and 1 base from J, with 9 bases between. The CDR3 is 14 amino acids. DNA for the CDR3: TGTGCCAGCAGCTCGGGGACTCGCACAGATACGCAGTATTTT. It is translated as CASSSGTRTDTQYF.

V and J are TRBV11-2 and TRBJ1-2, with a tentative D call TRBD1 (5 bases). The length of the CDR3 is 13 residues. V lost 5 bases and J lost 2, with 9 bases in between. The V gene's germline CDR1 is SGHAT and CDR2 FQNNGV. CDR3 DNA sequence: TGTGCCAGCAGCCAGGGACTGAACTATGGCTACACCTTC. Translated, it gives CASSQGLNYGYTF.

The chain joins TRBV2 to TRBJ2-3, with 12 bases aligning to TRBD2. Germline V gene lookup returns CDR1 SNHLY and CDR2 FYNNEI. The CDR3 has 20 residues. V gave up 3 bases and J gave up 3 bases; unmatched junction bases: 16. CDR3 nucleotides: TGTGCCAGCAGTGAGACTTCTAGCGGGAGGGCCTTTCGAAGGACAGATACGCAGTATTTT. Its translation is CASSETSSGRAFRRTDTQYF.

This clone showed up just once. This sequence joins TRBV6-5 and TRBJ1-1; 8 positions agree with TRBD1. Germline V lookup: CDR1 MNHEY, CDR2 SVGAGI. The CDR3 sequence is 14 residues long. V shed 6 bases, J shed 1 base, and the junction held 4 bases outside the gene matches. CDR3 protein: CASSFDRGNTEAFF. The CDR3 bases are TGTGCCAGCAGCTTCGACAGGGGGAACACTGAAGCTTTCTTT.

The chain recombines TRBV10-3 with TRBJ2-7; the D is unclear. CDR3 length equals 14 residues. Germline V gene data show CDR1 as ENHRY and CDR2 as SYGVKD. The ends were cut back, 11 bases at V and 0 bases at J, with 17 bases in the middle. CDR3 residues: CALHLGRNSYEQYF. CDR3 DNA: TGTGCCCTCCACTTGGGCAGAAACTCCTACGAGCAGTACTTC.

The chain uses TRBV11-3 and TRBJ2-1; the D is unclear. This CDR3 is built from 11 residues. V lost 4 bases and J 13 bases, leaving 11 bases between the germline ends. CDR1 and CDR2 from the germline V gene are SGHNT and YENEEA. CDR3 bases: TGTGCCAGCAGCTCTAGTGCTTTTCAGTTCTTC. Protein product: CASSSSAFQFF. Filled out from reference TRBV11-3 and TRBJ2-1, the complete variable domain reads EAGVVQSPRYKIIEKKQPVAFWCNPISGHNTLYWYLQNLGQGPELLIRYENEEAVDDSQLPKDRFSAERLKGVDSTLKIQPAELGDSAVYLCASSSSAFQFFGPGTRLTVL.

This clone was observed once. The V call is TRBV10-3, the J call TRBJ2-7; 7 bases are shared with TRBD1. The CDR3 extends over 14 amino acids. V was pared by 5 bases and J by 3 bases, with 7 bases of the junction left unmatched. Germline lookup yields CDR1 ENHRY and CDR2 SYGVKD. DNA of the CDR3: TGTGCCATCAGTCCGGGACAGAATGTCTACGAGCAGTACTTC. Translating it yields CAISPGQNVYEQYF.

The J gene is TRBJ2-5, the V gene TRBV30, with D possibly being TRBD1 or TRBD2 (6 bases each). Germline V gene sequence: CDR1 GTSNPN, CDR2 SVGIG (reference sequence). V was pared by 1 base and J by 10 bases, with 13 bases between. This CDR3 is built from 12 residues. Here the CDR3 DNA reads TGTGCCTGGAGTGCGGGGGCCGGGGACCAGTACTTC. It codes for CAWSAGAGDQYF.

V is TRBV23-1 and J is TRBJ2-5; D is unresolved. TRBV23-1 is an open reading frame whose function is uncertain. V shed 7 bases and J shed 3 bases, with 15 bases lying between them. This CDR3 spans 14 amino acids. CDR3 loop: CASTPPAKEETQYF. In DNA, the CDR3 is TGCGCCAGCACCCCACCGGCGAAGGAAGAGACCCAGTACTTC.

This clone was counted once. The DNA of the CDR3 is TGCGCCAGCACCGAGGTGGGACAGGGGAGCGATGAGCAGTTCTTC. It encodes CASTEVGQGSDEQFF. This sequence joins TRBV5-1 and TRBJ2-1, with 10 nucleotides matching TRBD1. Germline values: CDR1 SGHRS, CDR2 YFSETQ. The CDR3 totals 15 residues. V shed 6 bases and J 8 bases; nucleotides not matched to a gene: 11.

The CDR3 protein is CASSQEVLAEGYGYTF. The CDR3 DNA is TGCGCCAGCAGCCAAGAGGTGCTGGCCGAGGGCTATGGCTACACCTTC. The chain combines TRBV4-1 with TRBJ1-2; D gene ambiguous. Germline loops: CDR1 MGHRA, CDR2 YSYEKL. CDR3 length: 16 amino acids. V dropped 0 bases and J dropped 4 bases, with 15 bases sitting between them.

The genes are TRBV27 and TRBJ2-6; D not resolved. The CDR3 runs to 15 residues. Trimming removed 5 bases at V and 0 bases at J, with 8 bases between. Germline CDR1 reads MNHEY; CDR2 reads SMNVEV (reference sequence). This CDR3 reads CASSALSSGANVLTF. The CDR3 region has the DNA TGTGCCAGCAGTGCCTTGTCCTCTGGGGCCAACGTCCTGACTTTC.

This clone was seen just once. The J gene is TRBJ1-5, the V gene TRBV28; TRBD1 might be the D (6 bases). CDR3 length equals 16 residues. Trimming shortened V by 5 bases and J by 11 bases, and 25 bases separated the two germline ends. CDR1 is MDHEN, CDR2 SYDVKM, per germline. The CDR3 nucleotides are TGTGCCAGCAGTCCTTTGGGGGCAGGGAGTTTAATAGCCCAGCATTTT. It encodes CASSPLGAGSLIAQHF.

This rearrangement joins TRBV7-3 to TRBJ1-6, with TRBD1 identical over 10 bases. Germline V gene lookup returns CDR1 SGHTA and CDR2 FQGTGA. This CDR3 contains 13 residues. Trimming at V came to 8 bases and at J to 7 bases, leaving 2 bases not matched to a gene. CDR3 bases: TGTGCCAGCGAGGACAGGGGGAATTCACCCCTCCACTTT. Its translation is CASEDRGNSPLHF.

The genes are TRBV30 and TRBJ1-2; D perhaps matches TRBD1 (6 bases). The length of the CDR3 is 13 residues. Germline V gives CDR1 GTSNPN, CDR2 SVGIG (reference sequence). V was trimmed by 3 bases and J by 8 bases, leaving 16 bases between them. CDR3 in amino acids: CAWSATQGSGYTF. The DNA of the CDR3 is TGTGCCTGGAGCGCCACGCAGGGGTCCGGCTACACCTTC.

The chain is built from TRBV5-1 and TRBJ1-1, with a possible D match to TRBD1 (6 bases). Trimming cost V 4 bases and J 4 bases, with 14 bases left between them. CDR1 is SGHRS and CDR2 is YFSETQ in the germline V gene. The CDR3 is 14 residues long. CDR3 bases: TGCGCCAGCAGCGTACAGGGTTATGGCACTGAAGCTTTCTTT. Its translation: CASSVQGYGTEAFF. Full variable domain (missing parts from reference TRBV5-1 and TRBJ1-1): KAGVTQTPRYLIKTRGQQVTLSCSPISGHRSVSWYQQTPGQGLQFLFEYFSETQRNKGNFPGRFSGRQFSNSRSEMNVSTLELGDSALYLCASSVQGYGTEAFFGQGTRLTVV.

The chain couples TRBV11-2 to TRBJ2-3; 8 bases line up with TRBD1. The CDR3 totals 16 residues. J lost 2 bases, V lost 0 bases, and 4 bases had no gene match. Germline V gene sequence: CDR1 SGHAT, CDR2 FQNNGV. The CDR3 DNA sequence: TGTGCCAGCAGCTTAGAGGCGGGACAGGTCACAGATACGCAGTATTTT. This translates into CASSLEAGQVTDTQYF.

This clone was recorded a few times. The rearrangement uses TRBV19 and TRBJ1-5, with D perhaps TRBD1 (5 bases). Trimming stripped 2 bases from V and 7 bases from J, with 9 bases between. The CDR3 extends over 13 amino acids. From germline, CDR1 is LNHDA and CDR2 SQIVND (reference sequence). This CDR3 is CASSIQGDQPQHF. CDR3 bases: TGTGCCAGTAGTATACAGGGCGACCAGCCCCAGCATTTT.

This clone is a singleton in its sample. CDR3 coding DNA: TGTGCCAGCAGCGCCGCCTTGGGGACAAGTGAAGCTTTCTTT. This gives the protein CASSAALGTSEAFF. This chain joins TRBV9 and TRBJ1-1; maybe TRBD1 (6 bases). Germline-derived CDR1 and CDR2 are SGDLS and YYNGEE. Trimming pared 3 bases from V and 7 bases from J, leaving 16 bases between. The CDR3 has 14 amino acids.

The gene calls are TRBV19 and TRBJ2-7; perhaps TRBD2 as D (6 bases). The CDR3 has 16 amino acids. V lost 6 bases to trimming and J lost 6 bases, with 24 bases between them. The germline V gene has CDR1 LNHDA and CDR2 SQIVND (reference sequence). CDR3 protein: CASRPPGGGAAPEQYF. CDR3 DNA: TGTGCCAGTAGACCCCCAGGAGGAGGGGCCGCTCCCGAGCAGTACTTC. Using reference TRBV19 and TRBJ2-7 for the parts outside the CDR3, the full variable domain is DGGITQSPKYLFRKEGQNVTLSCEQNLNHDAMYWYRQDPGQGLRLIYYSQIVNDFQKGDIAEGYSVSREKKESFPLTVTSAQKNPTAFYLCASRPPGGGAAPEQYFGPGTRLTVT.

The CDR3 coding sequence is TGTGCCAGCAGTTACCCCAGGGGGCGAAACTACACCTTC. Its protein product is CASSYPRGRNYTF. The chain is built from TRBV27 and TRBJ1-2; TRBD1 aligns across 8 bases. Trimming took 4 bases from V and 10 from J; bases not matched to a gene: 8. This CDR3 contains 13 residues. Germline values: CDR1 MNHEY, CDR2 SMNVEV (reference sequence).

There are a few counts of this clone. The genes are TRBV7-9 and TRBJ2-7, with 9 bases that match TRBD1. This CDR3 comprises 14 residues. V shed 4 bases and J 6 bases; nucleotides not matched to a gene: 7. Germline CDR1 SEHNR, CDR2 FQNEAQ (reference sequence). CDR3 in amino acids: CASSSGTGRGEQYF. The CDR3 nucleotides read TGTGCCAGCAGCTCCGGGACAGGGAGAGGCGAGCAGTACTTC.

The rearrangement links TRBV7-3 to TRBJ2-1; 13 nucleotides align to TRBD2. V lost 4 bases to trimming and J lost 6 bases; unmatched junction nucleotides: 3. The germline V gene has CDR1 SGHTA and CDR2 FQGTGA. The CDR3 totals 15 residues. CDR3 DNA: TGTGCCAGCAGCTCACTAGCGGGAGGGCGCAATGAGCAGTTCTTC. Translation: CASSSLAGGRNEQFF.